This T cell receptor beta chain appears in the sequencing data of a study of CD8 T cells in ankylosing spondylitis. Findings and limits, study-wide: Disease-linked clones were CD8+ and relatively rare in peripheral blood. Roughly eight highly homologous variants made up a TCR beta motif that seemed to typify ankylosing spondylitis blood.

Making use of molecular barcodes, quantitative 5'-RACE generated TCR beta libraries. In TCRdb, the 5' RACE reads were re-called with MiXCR into one record per CDR3 protein. The sample lists under 250,000 distinct CDR3 sequences, just under 7.5% occurring once. Between the trimmed V and J ends, which lost 1 base and 5 bases, there was a span of 11 bases. Germline V lookup: CDR1 SEHNR, CDR2 FQNEAQ (reference sequence). There are 14 residues in the CDR3. This clonotype was observed at least ten times. The antigen remains undetermined. This chain joins TRBV7-9 and TRBJ1-1, with D perhaps TRBD1 (5 bases). The origin of this receptor is a male donor with ankylosing spondylitis. Sample: blood, either unsorted or a sorted T cell fraction (not recorded which). The CDR3 sequence is CASSLGGLRTEAFF. The CDR3 bases are TGTGCCAGCAGCTTAGGGGGACTGAGAACTGAAGCTTTCTTT.